These T cell receptor beta chains were read from a single sample in a study of response to subunit inactivated influenza vaccine. TCRdb re-derived calls from the RT-PCR reads in MiXCR, one entry per CDR3 protein. This sample carries roughly 550,000 distinct CDR3 sequences, roughly a quarter of them seen once, and the ten largest clones take under 3.5%. These data also formed part of another study, on T cells expressing NK-cell markers.

The material sequenced was CD4+ T cells sorted from PBMCs, taken 11 to 12 days after vaccination. The source is a man in his fifties or sixties who received an inactivated influenza vaccine. The CDR3 runs from the conserved cysteine through the conserved F or W. The D gene is left open where the match is weak. Clone size appears in some rows only: once, few, many, or a class for an expanded clone.

J gene,D gene,V gene,clone size,CDR3 DNA,CDR3 protein
TRBJ2-7,-,TRBV5-8,-,TGTGCCAGCAGCGGCGGCGGATCCTTCTACGAGCAGTACTTC,CASSGGGSFYEQYF
TRBJ2-1,-,TRBV11-2,-,TGTGCCAGCAGCACCCGGGGGTTCGGCAATGAGCAGTTCTTC,CASSTRGFGNEQFF
TRBJ1-2,-,TRBV4-3,-,TGCGCCAGCAGCCAAGAGCCAGGGCGACGCGGGGCTAACTATGGCTACACCTTC,CASSQEPGRRGANYGYTF
TRBJ1-6,TRBD1,TRBV5-5,few,TGTGCCAGCAGCTTTTCCTCGGGACAGGGTCGTGCTAATTCACCCCTCCACTTT,CASSFSSGQGRANSPLHF
TRBJ2-7,-,TRBV28,few,TGTGCCAGCAAAGCAGTCGGCGGGATGATTCTCTACTTC,CASKAVGGMILYF
TRBJ1-5,-,TRBV7-9,few,TGTGCCAGCAGCTCTCAGGGACAGCCCCAGCATTTT,CASSSQGQPQHF
TRBJ2-1,TRBD2,TRBV6-4,-,TGTGCCAGCATAACTAGCGGGAACCACAATGAGCAGTTCTTC,CASITSGNHNEQFF
TRBJ2-2,TRBD1,TRBV3-1,few,TGTGCCAGCAGCCAGGGGACAGGCGCCCTCACCGGGGAGCTGTTTTTT,CASSQGTGALTGELFF
TRBJ1-2,-,TRBV6-6,few,TGTGCCAGCCTCCAGGGGCATGGCTATGGCTACACCTTC,CASLQGHGYGYTF
TRBJ2-7,TRBD2,TRBV27,-,TGTGCCAGCAGTTTAAGATTTACTAGCGGGATAGTTGAGCAGTACTTC,CASSLRFTSGIVEQYF
TRBJ2-3,TRBD2,TRBV20-1,few,TGCAGTACCCCGCCGGGACTAGCCGGAGATACGCAGTATTTT,CSTPPGLAGDTQYF
TRBJ2-1,-,TRBV6-1,-,TGTGCCAGCAGTGTCCATGGACGTAGCTCCTACAATGAGCAGTTCTTC,CASSVHGRSSYNEQFF
TRBJ2-7,TRBD1,TRBV5-1,few,TGCGCCAGCAGCGCCGGGACAGGGAACGACGAGCAGTACTTC,CASSAGTGNDEQYF
TRBJ1-6,TRBD1,TRBV20-1,many,TGCAGTGCGGAGCCCCCGGGACAGGGGGGCTCACCCCTCCACTTT,CSAEPPGQGGSPLHF
TRBJ2-3,TRBD2,TRBV4-1,few,TGCGCCAGCAGCCCCTGGGGCGGGGGGTTGGATACGCAGTATTTT,CASSPWGGGLDTQYF
TRBJ2-7,-,TRBV3-1,many,TGTGCCAGCAGCGCATCGGGCTTCTCAACCTACGAGCAGTACTTC,CASSASGFSTYEQYF
TRBJ2-7,-,TRBV29-1,-,TGCAGCGTCACCAACAGGGCAGAGCAGTACTTC,CSVTNRAEQYF
TRBJ2-3,TRBD2,TRBV5-1,many,TGCGCCAGCAGCCCCGGGACTAGCGGCCGCACAGATACGCAGTATTTT,CASSPGTSGRTDTQYF